These 10 T cell receptor beta chains were sequenced from one sample in a study of T-cell reconstitution after alpha-beta-depleted transplantation in children. Unique molecular identifiers were incorporated when the TCRbeta library was constructed. One entry per CDR3 protein results from TCRdb running MiXCR on the PCR reads. Of 420,000 or so distinct CDR3 sequences in the sample, 9.5% to 13% were seen once. Sequences were derived from PBMCs from the stem cell graft donor, sampled from the stem cell graft. All receptors come from a human donor who donated a stem cell graft to a child with acute myeloid leukemia.

This clonotype was detected only a few times. This rearrangement joins TRBV6-5 to TRBJ1-1; no firm D call. The CDR3 length is 13 residues. V was cut by 4 bases and J by 8 bases, with 14 bases left in between. Germline V lookup: CDR1 MNHEY, CDR2 SVGAGI. The CDR3 spells CASSSPGPLEAFF. For the CDR3, the DNA is TGTGCCAGCAGTTCGCCCGGGCCGCTCGAAGCTTTCTTT.

This clonotype was seen repeatedly, ten times or more. The chain uses TRBV12-3 or TRBV12-4 and TRBJ1-1; the D gene is possibly TRBD1 (5 bases). This CDR3 comprises 15 residues. The V end was cut by 4 bases, the J end by 6 bases, with 18 bases between. DNA of the CDR3: TGTGCCAGCAGTTCCGAATGGGAGGGGAGCCCTGAAGCTTTCTTT. This codes for CASSSEWEGSPEAFF.

This clonotype has just a few counts. The rearrangement uses TRBV4-2 and TRBJ2-1, with 8 bases identical to TRBD2. The CDR3 has 17 residues. Germline CDR1 and CDR2: LGHNA and YNFKEQ. After removal of 0 bases from V and 2 bases from J, the junction contained 6 bases not matched to a gene. CDR3 residues: CASSQDPAGAPYNEQFF. For the CDR3, the DNA is TGTGCCAGCAGCCAAGACCCAGCGGGGGCCCCCTACAATGAGCAGTTCTTC.

Ten or more counts support this clonotype. J is TRBJ2-3 and V is TRBV20-1; TRBD1 is a possible D gene (5 bases). This CDR3 has 14 amino acids. V was clipped by 5 bases and J by 2 bases, with 14 bases between them. CDR1 and CDR2 from the germline V gene are DFQATT and SNEGSKA (reference sequence). Written as DNA, the CDR3 is TGCAGTGCTCAGCAGACAGTTCCCACAGATACGCAGTATTTT. As protein: CSAQQTVPTDTQYF.

This clonotype was counted only a few times. This chain links TRBV5-1 with TRBJ2-3; 7 bases agree with TRBD1. The CDR3 has 14 amino acids. CDR1 and CDR2 (germline): SGHRS, YFSETQ. Losses at the gene ends were 4 bases for V and 6 bases for J; bases not matched to a gene: 8. This CDR3 reads CASSIGQDADTQYF. The DNA of the CDR3 is TGCGCCAGCAGCATAGGACAGGACGCGGATACGCAGTATTTT.

V usage is TRBV5-1 and J usage is TRBJ2-7; TRBD1 agrees at 12 bases. This CDR3 has 18 residues. In germline, CDR1 is SGHRS, CDR2 YFSETQ. The V segment lost 2 bases and the J segment 3 bases; nucleotides outside the gene matches: 12. CDR3 region: CASSFLPGTGGSNYEQYF. DNA for the CDR3: TGCGCCAGCAGCTTCCTTCCTGGGACAGGGGGCAGTAACTACGAGCAGTACTTC.

The chain is built from TRBV20-1 and TRBJ2-3; D possibly corresponds to TRBD2 (5 bases). Germline loops: CDR1 DFQATT, CDR2 SNEGSKA (reference sequence). V lost 3 bases to trimming and J lost 0 bases, with 10 bases between them. This CDR3 is built from 14 residues. CDR3 sequence (DNA): TGCAGTGCTAGCAGCGGCACTAGCACAGATACGCAGTATTTT. It encodes CSASSGTSTDTQYF.

The V call is TRBV11-2, the J call TRBJ2-1; 8 nucleotides agree with TRBD2. The CDR3 has 18 amino acids. V was pared by 1 base and J by 0 bases, with 8 bases of the junction left unmatched. Germline CDR1 SGHAT, CDR2 FQNNGV. The CDR3: CASSLVTAGAFSYNEQFF. The CDR3 DNA is TGTGCCAGCAGCTTAGTCACAGCGGGAGCCTTCTCCTACAATGAGCAGTTCTTC.

This clonotype was seen many times. The chain recombines TRBV5-4 with TRBJ2-5; no definite D call. The germline V gene encodes CDR1 SGHNT and CDR2 YYREEE (reference sequence). Trimming shortened V by 0 bases and J by 1 base, and 7 bases separated the two germline ends. The CDR3 consists of 14 residues. The CDR3 DNA follows: TGTGCCAGCAGCTTGGACAGCTTCCAAGAGACCCAGTACTTC. Protein sequence: CASSLDSFQETQYF.

The chain employs TRBV3-1 and TRBJ2-2; possibly TRBD1 for D (5 bases). Germline V gene data show CDR1 as LGHDT and CDR2 as YNNKEL (reference sequence). This CDR3 is 16 amino acids long. With 3 bases removed from V and 0 bases from J, the gap between germline ends came to 11 bases. The CDR3 sequence is CASSHRGQTNTGELFF. For the CDR3, the DNA is TGTGCCAGCAGCCACCGTGGACAAACGAACACCGGGGAGCTGTTTTTT. Combining the CDR3 with reference TRBV3-1 and TRBJ2-2 gives the whole variable domain DTAVSQTPKYLVTQMGNDKSIKCEQNLGHDTMYWYKQDSKKFLKIMFSYNNKELIINETVPNRFSPKSPDKAHLNLHINSLELGDSAVYFCASSHRGQTNTGELFFGEGSRLTVL.